The rows below give T cell receptor beta chains drawn from one sample of a study of T cell responses to AZD1222 COVID-19 vaccine. Produced via immunoSEQ multiplex PCR; TCRdb's table is partial and in-frame only. The data hold 110,000 to 150,000 clones, with 93% observed a single time. Sequences were derived from peripheral blood, sampled on day 0 of AZD1222 vaccination. The receptors here all came from an adult in good health. Both conserved end residues are part of each CDR3. D genes are given only for firm matches. The listing skips clone size in some rows; elsewhere it reads once, few, many or a size class.

j_call,v_call,d_call,clone_size,cdr3_aa,cdr3_nt
TRBJ2-1,TRBV5-5,TRBD2,-,CASSLERGYNEQFF,TGTGCCAGCAGCTTGGAGCGGGGCTACAATGAGCAGTTCTTC
TRBJ1-5,TRBV7-2,-,-,CASSSDSVQPQHF,TGTGCCAGCAGCTCAGACAGCGTTCAGCCCCAGCATTTT
TRBJ2-1,TRBV9,-,-,CASSVVGEQFF,TGTGCCAGCAGCGTAGTGGGTGAGCAGTTCTTC
TRBJ1-4,TRBV6-5,-,-,CASSAIRDEKLFF,TGTGCCAGCAGCGCAATTAGAGATGAAAAACTGTTTTTT
TRBJ2-7,TRBV5-1,-,-,CASSFGDQYEQYF,TGCGCCAGCAGCTTCGGGGATCAGTACGAGCAGTACTTC
TRBJ2-1,TRBV9,TRBD1,-,CASSVAGQSSYNEQFF,TGTGCCAGCAGCGTAGCGGGACAGAGCTCCTACAATGAGCAGTTCTTC
TRBJ1-5,TRBV19,-,-,CASSTQGYSNQPQHF,TGTGCCAGTAGTACACAGGGTTATAGCAATCAGCCCCAGCATTTT
TRBJ1-2,TRBV21-1,-,-,CASSGQPMGYTF,TGTGCCAGCAGCGGACAGCCAATGGGCTACACCTTC
TRBJ1-5,TRBV18,-,-,CASSPEREDPAHQPQHF,TGTGCCAGCTCACCCGAACGGGAGGACCCGGCTCATCAGCCCCAGCATTTT
TRBJ1-1,TRBV14,-,-,CASSPLQGWNTEAFF,TGTGCCAGCAGCCCCCTCCAAGGGTGGAACACTGAAGCTTTCTTT
TRBJ1-4,TRBV2,-,-,CASSEDVDLNEKLFF,TGTGCCAGCAGTGAGGATGTCGACTTGAATGAAAAACTGTTTTTT
TRBJ2-3,TRBV28,TRBD2,once,CASSFLSGSGADTQYF,TGTGCCAGCAGCTTTCTCAGCGGGAGTGGTGCAGATACGCAGTATTTT
TRBJ2-1,TRBV29-1,TRBD2,-,CSVDLAGQDNEQFF,TGCAGCGTAGACCTAGCGGGACAAGACAATGAGCAGTTCTTC
TRBJ2-7,TRBV4-1,TRBD2,-,CASSQDAGGPSYEQYF,TGCGCCAGCAGCCAAGACGCGGGAGGGCCCTCCTACGAGCAGTACTTC
TRBJ1-5,TRBV19,-,-,CASRKQGEGGNQPQHF,TGTGCCAGTAGGAAGCAGGGAGAGGGCGGCAATCAGCCCCAGCATTTT
TRBJ1-5,TRBV4-2,-,-,CASSQDRWEGSNQPQHF,TGTGCCAGCAGCCAAGATAGATGGGAAGGGAGCAATCAGCCCCAGCATTTT
TRBJ1-5,TRBV18,-,-,CASSPPGGGNQPQHF,TGTGCCAGCTCCCCCCCGGGGGGCGGCAATCAGCCCCAGCATTTT
TRBJ1-1,TRBV24-1,-,-,CATSDWGSTEAFF,TGTGCCACCAGTGATTGGGGGAGCACTGAAGCTTTCTTT
TRBJ2-7,TRBV6-6,-,-,CASSYHQGHEQYF,TGTGCCAGCAGTTACCACCAGGGTCACGAGCAGTACTTC
TRBJ2-7,TRBV5-1,-,few,CASSLVDTYEQYF,TGCGCCAGCAGCTTGGTCGATACCTACGAGCAGTACTTC
TRBJ2-7,TRBV4-1,-,-,CASSQDISYEQYF,TGCGCCAGCAGCCAAGATATCTCCTACGAGCAGTACTTC
TRBJ2-5,TRBV7-2,TRBD1,-,CASSHDRGKETQYF,TGTGCCAGCAGCCACGACAGGGGGAAGGAGACCCAGTACTTC
TRBJ1-2,TRBV6-5,-,-,CASSYSGVDGYTF,TGTGCCAGCAGTTACTCGGGAGTAGATGGCTACACCTTC
TRBJ1-2,TRBV6-6,TRBD1,-,CASSSRGQGADGYTF,TGTGCCAGCAGTTCCCGAGGACAGGGGGCAGATGGCTACACCTTC
TRBJ2-7,TRBV6-1,TRBD2,-,CASSESSSGSRYEQYF,TGTGCCAGCAGTGAATCGTCTAGCGGGAGTAGGTACGAGCAGTACTTC
TRBJ2-2,TRBV7-2,TRBD2,once,CASSITSGRDTGELFF,TGTGCCAGCAGCATCACTAGCGGGAGAGACACCGGGGAGCTGTTTTTT
TRBJ1-1,TRBV6-5,-,-,CASSYRFTGMETEAFF,TGTGCCAGCAGTTACCGTTTTACAGGGATGGAAACTGAAGCTTTCTTT
TRBJ1-5,TRBV24-1,-,-,CATAGGDQPQHF,TGTGCCACCGCAGGAGGCGACCAGCCCCAGCATTTT
TRBJ1-2,TRBV28,TRBD1,once,CASSSHQGDGYTF,TGTGCCAGCAGTTCCCATCAGGGGGATGGCTACACCTTC
TRBJ2-2,TRBV6-5,-,-,CASATSPNTGELFF,TGTGCCAGCGCCACTAGTCCGAACACCGGGGAGCTGTTTTTT
TRBJ2-1,TRBV29-1,TRBD1,-,CSVKDRGHVHEQFF,TGCAGCGTTAAGGACAGGGGGCATGTGCATGAGCAGTTCTTC
TRBJ2-2,TRBV27,TRBD1,-,CASSIDRGNTGELFF,TGTGCCAGCAGTATCGACAGGGGGAACACCGGGGAGCTGTTTTTT
TRBJ1-6,TRBV5-6,-,-,CASSLGNTGSYNSPLHF,TGTGCCAGCAGCTTGGGTAACACAGGGTCCTATAATTCACCCCTCCACTTT
TRBJ1-6,TRBV27,-,-,CASSLVRGANSPLHF,TGTGCCAGCAGTTTAGTAAGAGGGGCTAATTCACCCCTCCACTTT
TRBJ1-4,TRBV19,-,-,CASSRPGGTNEKLFF,TGTGCCAGTAGTCGCCCGGGCGGGACTAATGAAAAACTGTTTTTT
TRBJ2-3,TRBV9,TRBD2,-,CASSDTSGRTGDTQYF,TGTGCCAGCAGCGACACTAGCGGGAGGACGGGAGATACGCAGTATTTT
TRBJ1-5,TRBV7-8,-,-,CASSLWASWGNQPQHF,TGTGCCAGCAGCTTATGGGCCAGTTGGGGCAATCAGCCCCAGCATTTT
TRBJ1-4,TRBV25-1,-,-,CASSRTDNEKLFF,TGTGCCAGCAGCCGGACTGACAATGAAAAACTGTTTTTT
TRBJ1-1,TRBV2,-,-,CATLRSNTEAFF,TGTGCCACCCTGAGGTCGAACACTGAAGCTTTCTTT
TRBJ2-3,TRBV5-1,TRBD1,-,CASSEGAADTQYF,TGCGCCAGCAGCGAGGGGGCTGCAGATACGCAGTATTTT
TRBJ2-7,TRBV13,TRBD2,-,CASSLVREAHEQYF,TGTGCCAGCAGCTTAGTTCGGGAGGCCCACGAGCAGTACTTC
TRBJ1-5,TRBV11-1,-,once,CASSLGGAGQPQHF,TGTGCCAGCAGCTTAGGAGGGGCAGGACAGCCCCAGCATTTT
TRBJ2-1,TRBV3-1/TRBV3-2,TRBD1,-,CASSPATGGSYNEQFF,TGTGCCAGCAGCCCGGCGACAGGGGGCTCCTACAATGAGCAGTTCTTC
TRBJ2-2,TRBV4-2,-,-,CASSLRLGPDTGELFF,TGTGCCAGCAGCCTCCGACTAGGTCCCGACACCGGGGAGCTGTTTTTT
TRBJ2-1,TRBV5-1,TRBD2,-,CASSLVGSGYNEQFF,TGCGCCAGCAGCTTGGTGGGTAGCGGGTACAATGAGCAGTTCTTC
TRBJ2-5,TRBV19,-,-,CASRVSGTIQETQYF,TGTGCCAGTAGGGTTAGCGGCACAATCCAAGAGACCCAGTACTTC
TRBJ2-3,TRBV18,TRBD2,once,CASSLGAGTSGTDTQYF,TGTGCCAGCTCCCTGGGGGCCGGGACTAGCGGTACAGATACGCAGTATTTT
TRBJ2-1,TRBV19,TRBD2,-,CASSGLAVYNEQFF,TGTGCCAGTAGTGGCCTAGCGGTCTACAATGAGCAGTTCTTC
TRBJ1-1,TRBV11-2,-,-,CASSLGVIRGRMGEAFF,TGTGCCAGCAGCTTAGGAGTTATTAGAGGGCGAATGGGTGAAGCTTTCTTT
TRBJ1-3,TRBV7-8,-,once,CASSRPGQPSGNTIYF,TGTGCCAGCAGCAGACCGGGACAACCCTCTGGAAACACCATATATTTT
TRBJ1-2,TRBV6-5,TRBD1,-,CASSYGQGGGYTF,TGTGCCAGCAGTTACGGACAGGGGGGCGGCTACACCTTC
TRBJ1-1,TRBV30,-,-,CAWMWGLNTEAFF,TGTGCCTGGATGTGGGGCCTGAACACTGAAGCTTTCTTT
TRBJ2-3,TRBV4-1,-,-,CASSQSPFTDTQYF,TGCGCCAGCAGCCAGTCGCCATTCACAGATACGCAGTATTTT
TRBJ2-1,TRBV7-9,TRBD1,-,CASSPPDRGSDEQFF,TGTGCCAGCAGCCCCCCGGACAGGGGGTCGGATGAGCAGTTCTTC
TRBJ2-3,TRBV6-4,-,-,CASSDFRDPNTQYF,TGTGCCAGCAGTGACTTCCGGGACCCAAATACGCAGTATTTT
TRBJ2-7,TRBV13,-,-,CASSLGYEQYF,TGTGCCAGCAGCTTAGGATACGAGCAGTACTTC
TRBJ1-1,TRBV19,TRBD1,-,CASRQQGANTEAFF,TGTGCCAGTAGACAACAGGGGGCGAACACTGAAGCTTTCTTT
TRBJ1-5,TRBV28,-,-,CASSLSQDGYNQPQHF,TGTGCCAGCAGTTTATCCCAGGACGGTTACAATCAGCCCCAGCATTTT
TRBJ1-3,TRBV5-1,-,-,CASSLGDKTNTIYF,TGCGCCAGCAGCTTGGGGGACAAAACGAACACCATATATTTT